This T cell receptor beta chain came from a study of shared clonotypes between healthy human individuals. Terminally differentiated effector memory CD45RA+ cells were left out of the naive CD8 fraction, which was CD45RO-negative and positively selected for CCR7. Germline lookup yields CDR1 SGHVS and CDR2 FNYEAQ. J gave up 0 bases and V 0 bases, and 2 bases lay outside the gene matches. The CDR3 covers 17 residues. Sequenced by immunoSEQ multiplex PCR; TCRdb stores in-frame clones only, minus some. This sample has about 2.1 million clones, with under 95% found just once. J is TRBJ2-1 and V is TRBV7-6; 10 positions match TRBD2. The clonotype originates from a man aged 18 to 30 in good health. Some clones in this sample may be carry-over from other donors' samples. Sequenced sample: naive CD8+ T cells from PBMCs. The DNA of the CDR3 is TGTGCCAGCAGCTTAGCGGCTAGCGGGAGCTCCTACAATGAGCAGTTCTTC. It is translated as CASSLAASGSSYNEQFF.